This TCR beta chain is from a study of blood T cell repertoires in COVID-19. Study details: In each case, the material was cDNA or gDNA derived from T cells, B-cell-depleted T cells, or PBMCs.

V dropped 0 bases and J dropped 5; count of bases not matched to a gene: 4. There are 15 residues in the CDR3. Looked up from germline, CDR1 is SGHTA and CDR2 is FQGNSA. In the authors' workflow: Quantification of nucleated cells was approximated via reference gene primer amplification. Some clones are missing from TCRdb's copy, which holds only in-frame ones; the method was immunoSEQ multiplex PCR. D and trimming were read from the DNA, whereas the V and J calls and clone size are those reported in that table. The data contain 140,000 or so clones, around four fifths of them singletons. Allocation to cohorts depended on clinical history reported by the participants.

The specimen was PBMCs or T cells enriched from blood (not recorded which). The chain is built from TRBV7-2 and TRBJ1-1; 9 bases are shared with TRBD1. The clonotype was recovered from a woman between 45 and 65 years old with acute COVID-19. The CDR3 sequence: CASSLAGTGQTEAFF. The CDR3 nucleotides are TGTGCCAGCAGCTTAGCGGGGACAGGGCAAACTGAAGCTTTCTTT.